The rows below give T cell receptor beta chains drawn from one sample of a study of radiotherapy plus CTLA-4 blockade in lung cancer. This table comes from immunoSEQ multiplex PCR, and its TCRdb copy is limited to in-frame clones, with some not included. Of roughly 90,000 clones in the sample, around 72% are singletons; the top ten hold around 15%. The specimen was peripheral blood, collected from a patient treated with radiotherapy plus ipilimumab. These TCRs come from a human donor with non-small cell lung cancer that progressed on radiotherapy plus ipilimumab. The CDR3 runs from the conserved cysteine through the conserved F or W.

12	TRBJ2-5	TRBV2	CASTGAGETQYF
14	TRBJ2-2	TRBV7-3	CASSSGHRTGELFF
15	TRBJ1-3	TRBV9	CASSVGRTAGNTIYF
15	TRBJ1-6	TRBV6-6	CASSLQGVRDSPLHF
16	TRBJ1-1	TRBV11-3	CASSPRFQGAHTEAFF
18	TRBJ1-1	TRBV7-9	CASSLGAGVNLMNTEAFF
13	TRBJ1-2	TRBV5-4	CASRTGLTRGYTF
18	TRBJ2-3	TRBV5-1	CASSGSAETGRLTDTQYF
13	TRBJ1-5	TRBV28	CASSLGSNQPQHF
14	TRBJ1-5	TRBV9	CASSVTGADQPQHF
17	TRBJ2-7	TRBV11-2	CASSFELPGQGKNEQYF
15	TRBJ1-1	TRBV6-5	CASSYGGPWATEAFF
11	TRBJ1-1	TRBV2	CASSDTGEAFF
12	TRBJ2-1	TRBV6-6	CASSYLGREQFF
12	TRBJ1-1	TRBV11-3	CASSPQGGEAFF
15	TRBJ1-1	TRBV13	CASSYRGSGYTEAFF